This TCR beta chain is from a study of blood T cell repertoires in COVID-19. Trimming removed 7 bases from V and 5 bases from J, with 17 bases in between. CDR3 length: 15 amino acids. Germline CDR1 reads MNHEY; CDR2 reads SVGAGI. The repertoire was sequenced with immunoSEQ multiplex PCR; TCRdb's copy has only in-frame clones and lacks some. This sample has 80,000 to 90,000 clones, with 82% found just once. The chain uses TRBV6-5 and TRBJ2-2; TRBD2 is a possible D gene (6 bases). The sample taken for sequencing was peripheral blood. This sequence was found in an elderly woman with acute or convalescent COVID-19. The CDR3, as DNA: TGTGCCAGCATGGGGTGGGGCCGGGGGACCGGGGAGCTGTTTTTT. It yields the protein CASMGWGRGTGELFF.